The clone carrying this T cell receptor beta chain was recorded at least ten times. Amplified TCR beta CDR3 regions derived from RNA transcripts. HTBI primers drove first-round RT-PCR of the TCR CDR3. Using its own MiXCR run on the multiplex PCR reads, TCRdb lists one record per CDR3 protein. The top ten clones hold under 20% of a sample with around 480,000 distinct CDR3 sequences, about 15% of them seen once. The sample is drawn from a study of T cells in Graves' hyperthyroidism and ophthalmopathy. Patients showing uncontrolled infection, other autoimmune disease, pregnancy or lactation were ineligible. Each diagnosis was grounded in clinical symptoms, serum thyroxine and TRAb, thyroid ultrasound, and orbital computed tomography. Fresh peripheral blood, roughly 10 ml, was the source of the PBMCs. Sequenced input: blood. The TCR comes from a woman aged 18 to 35 with Graves' hyperthyroidism.

The CDR3 DNA reads TGTGCCAGCTCACAACTAGCGGGCTCCTACAATGAGCAGTTCTTC. It is translated as CASSQLAGSYNEQFF. This chain joins TRBV18 and TRBJ2-1; 9 bases line up with TRBD2. V was clipped by 4 bases and J by 0 bases; unmatched bases: 1. The germline V gene has CDR1 KGHSH and CDR2 LQKENI. The CDR3 contains 15 residues.